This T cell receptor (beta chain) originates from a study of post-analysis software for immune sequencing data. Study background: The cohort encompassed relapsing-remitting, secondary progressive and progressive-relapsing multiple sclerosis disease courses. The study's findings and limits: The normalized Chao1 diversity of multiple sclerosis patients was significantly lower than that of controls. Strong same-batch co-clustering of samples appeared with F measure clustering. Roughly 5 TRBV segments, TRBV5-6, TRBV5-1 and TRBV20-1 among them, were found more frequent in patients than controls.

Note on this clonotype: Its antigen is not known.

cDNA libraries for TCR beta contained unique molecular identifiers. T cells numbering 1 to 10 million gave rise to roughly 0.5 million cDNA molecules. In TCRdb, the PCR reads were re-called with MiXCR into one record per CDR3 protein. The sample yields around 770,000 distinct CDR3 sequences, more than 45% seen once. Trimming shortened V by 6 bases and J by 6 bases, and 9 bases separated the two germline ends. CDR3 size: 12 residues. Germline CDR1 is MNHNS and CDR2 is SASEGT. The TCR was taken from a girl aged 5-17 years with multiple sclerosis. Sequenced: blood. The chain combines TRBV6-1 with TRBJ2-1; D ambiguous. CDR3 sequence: CASRPVGNEQFF. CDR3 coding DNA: TGTGCCAGCAGGCCCGTGGGCAATGAGCAGTTCTTC.